A selection of T cell receptor beta chains follows, all from one sample in a study of neurological immune-mediated disorders. TCRdb analysed the 5' RACE reads with MiXCR anew, one entry per CDR3 protein. The data hold some 60,000 distinct CDR3 sequences, with more than 9.5% observed a single time. The specimen sequenced was PBMCs. The receptors were sampled from a man under 40 in good health. The conserved cysteine and the conserved F or W are not part of the CDR3 here.

v_gene	j_gene	CDR3aa
TRBV28	TRBJ2-7	ASSLQGGSMNEQY
TRBV5-8	TRBJ1-2	ASRLRGEDYGYT
TRBV12-3/TRBV12-4	TRBJ2-1	ASSQQGSTYNEQF
TRBV6-5	TRBJ2-1	ASSYALAGIDEQF
TRBV12-3/TRBV12-4	TRBJ1-4	ASSPGTTNEKLF
TRBV29-1	TRBJ1-2	SVGNRGDGGYT
TRBV7-3	TRBJ2-7	ASSPTSGDYEQY
TRBV7-8	TRBJ2-1	ASSQGGGEQF
TRBV30	TRBJ2-4	AWSVSGNGYIQY
TRBV24-1	TRBJ2-3	ATSDSRAKAETTDTQY
TRBV6-6	TRBJ1-1	ASSYQTGGTEAF
TRBV9	TRBJ2-3	ASSFAAGITDTQY